This TCR beta chain was found in a study of shared clonotypes between healthy human individuals. Study-wide results and caveats: Non-shared clonotypes had lower generation probabilities than clonotypes shared by all four sorted-subset donors. In several donors, around 4.5% of naive CD4 clonotypes appeared in common.

Clones were read by immunoSEQ multiplex PCR, and TCRdb kept only the in-frame ones, dropping some. The sample has some 2.1 million clones; roughly 94% are singletons. Worth noting for this clone: The antigen is not known.

The CDR3 sequence is 13 residues long. Germline CDR1 is MNHNY and CDR2 is SVGAGI (reference sequence). With V trimmed by 9 bases and J by 1 base, 4 bases remained unmatched. This chain uses TRBV6-6 with TRBJ2-7, with 9 bases aligning to TRBD1. The sequence was obtained from a man younger than 30 in good health. The material sequenced was naive CD4+ T cells sorted from blood. Subset given: CD45RA+ positively selected. CDR3 in amino acids: CASRQGGSYEQYF. The CDR3 nucleotides read TGTGCCAGTAGACAGGGGGGTTCCTACGAGCAGTACTTC.